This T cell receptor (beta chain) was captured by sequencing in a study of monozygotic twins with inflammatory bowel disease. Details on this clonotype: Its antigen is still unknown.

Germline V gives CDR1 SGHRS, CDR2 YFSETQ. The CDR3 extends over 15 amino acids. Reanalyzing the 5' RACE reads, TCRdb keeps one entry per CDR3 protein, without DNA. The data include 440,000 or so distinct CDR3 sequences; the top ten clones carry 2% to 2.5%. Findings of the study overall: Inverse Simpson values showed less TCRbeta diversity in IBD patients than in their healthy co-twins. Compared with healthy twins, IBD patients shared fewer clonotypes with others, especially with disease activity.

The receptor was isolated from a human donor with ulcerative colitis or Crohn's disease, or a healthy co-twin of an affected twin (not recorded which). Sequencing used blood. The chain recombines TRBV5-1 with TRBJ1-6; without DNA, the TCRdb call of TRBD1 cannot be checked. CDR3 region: CASSPRQGENSPLHF.